This is a list of T cell receptor beta chains from one sample in a study of naive and memory T cell subsets. TCRdb re-derived calls from the 5' RACE reads in MiXCR, one entry per CDR3 protein. The sample includes tens of thousands of distinct CDR3 sequences, about 4.4% of them seen just once. These receptors originate from a female donor in good health. The CDR3 runs from the conserved cysteine through the conserved F or W. Each record gives: J gene, clone size, V gene, CDR3 protein. The size field is filled for only some rows; it gives once, few, many or a size class.

>TRBJ2-5|many|TRBV24-1
CATSAGVLRGTQYF
>TRBJ2-5|many|TRBV13
CASSPQERETQYF
>TRBJ2-2|few|TRBV11-3
CASSLRYTGELFF
>TRBJ2-2|many|TRBV6-5
CASSYDSGTGELFF
>TRBJ2-3|many|TRBV7-8
CASSLWTGHRTDTQYF
>TRBJ1-1|many|TRBV11-3
CASSLGTGAAAFF
>TRBJ2-1|many|TRBV7-2
CASSLAAGGPNEQFF
>TRBJ2-3|many|TRBV13
CASSSPPSGRTDTQYF
>TRBJ2-1|many|TRBV29-1
CSGLAGRGYNEQFF
>TRBJ2-6|many|TRBV18
CASSPVRNSGANVLTF
>TRBJ2-3|many|TRBV6-2/TRBV6-3
CASSPMLTGLATDTQYF
>TRBJ2-1|many|TRBV12-3/TRBV12-4
CASSRATGREQFF
>TRBJ2-1|-|TRBV6-2/TRBV6-3
CASKRKSSYNEQFF
>TRBJ2-1|-|TRBV6-1
CASSELGAGGGNEQFF
>TRBJ2-3|many|TRBV20-1
CSARQGPVNTQYF
>TRBJ1-4|many|TRBV4-3
CASSQDRPVLGANEKLFF
>TRBJ1-1|many|TRBV28
CASSPGTQNTEAFF
>TRBJ2-6|many|TRBV20-1
CSARSRPGPGANVLTF
>TRBJ2-2|many|TRBV20-1
CSASYPGRTGELFF
>TRBJ2-5|many|TRBV29-1
CSVEDRGGGRDVYF
>TRBJ2-7|many|TRBV11-1
CASSLPTLRSEQYF
>TRBJ2-7|many|TRBV6-5
CASSSAGGFHEQYF
>TRBJ2-1|many|TRBV29-1
CSVERYNEQFF
>TRBJ1-5|few|TRBV6-5
CASKQGGGNQPQHF
>TRBJ1-2|many|TRBV29-1
CSVGGGYTF
>TRBJ2-1|many|TRBV20-1
CSASVPSRGGNEQFF
>TRBJ2-3|-|TRBV29-1
CSVFSGRGADTQYF
>TRBJ1-1|many|TRBV29-1
CSVDGTYREAFF
>TRBJ2-5|many|TRBV7-2
CASSLSETQYF
>TRBJ2-4|few|TRBV7-2
CASSTSGTRLAKNIQYF
>TRBJ2-5|many|TRBV12-3/TRBV12-4
CASTLSPPLGEEETQYF
>TRBJ2-2|many|TRBV29-1
CSVEKTGPGELFF
>TRBJ2-5|many|TRBV11-2
CASSSVQTGTGFRETQYF
>TRBJ2-7|many|TRBV27
CASSLSGRIYEQYF
>TRBJ2-7|-|TRBV19
CASSIGRGTYEQYF
>TRBJ1-2|few|TRBV29-1
CSALGQNYGYTF
>TRBJ1-6|many|TRBV6-1
CASSENRVVNSPLHF
>TRBJ1-1|many|TRBV15
CATSRDRGRAWPEAFF
>TRBJ2-3|many|TRBV5-1
CASSLNPREGRADTQYF
>TRBJ2-1|many|TRBV4-3
CASSHSGTTHPAYEQFF
>TRBJ2-4|many|TRBV6-6
CASGSAKNIQYF
>TRBJ2-3|many|TRBV7-3
CASSPLPLAGGSTDTQYF
>TRBJ1-3|many|TRBV7-9
CASIGAGGFGNTIYF
>TRBJ2-7|many|TRBV7-9
CASSFRFPFSVGDEQYF
>TRBJ1-1|many|TRBV4-2
CASSQARTRAEAFF
>TRBJ1-5|few|TRBV4-1
CASSQDQVGGRPQHF
>TRBJ1-1|many|TRBV3-1
CASSQSGTEAFF
>TRBJ2-7|-|TRBV20-1
CSARWLLAAPYEQYF
>TRBJ2-5|many|TRBV5-4
CASSLAASGILETQYF
>TRBJ2-3|many|TRBV4-3
CASSHRTSTDTQYF
>TRBJ2-6|many|TRBV6-5
CASRRGSGANVLTF
>TRBJ2-1|many|TRBV27
CASSLSRSGVSYNEQFF
>TRBJ1-1|many|TRBV3-1
CASSQVRGTEAFF
>TRBJ2-1|-|TRBV10-3
CAISESELPHSGEQFF